Listed here are 14 T cell receptor beta chains from one sample, sequenced in a study of blood T cell repertoires in COVID-19 (TCRdb year 2020). Library prep was done by the immunoSEQ multiplex PCR assay. Sourced from immuneACCESS, this table was stored by TCRdb with only in-frame sequences that have V and J called. A share of the clones is absent; for the studies checked, an unresolved V gene accounts for under half, and the remainder has no known explanation. Across this sample there are about 310,000 clones, with roughly 84% seen only once. The top ten hold 1% of the sample. The sequencing input was peripheral blood. The receptor source for this set is a man in his forties or fifties with active or convalescent COVID-19.

The chain links TRBV28 to TRBJ1-3, with D unresolved. The CDR3 runs 15 residues. The germline CDR1 and CDR2 sequences are MDHEN and SYDVKM. The V and J ends lost 6 bases and 0 bases respectively, with 12 bases between them. CDR3 bases: TGTGCCAGCAGCAATCCGAGTCTCTCTGGAAACACCATATATTTT. Translating gives CASSNPSLSGNTIYF.

This chain connects TRBV3-1 (or the pseudogene TRBV3-2) to TRBJ2-1; D gene uncertain. Trimming took off 4 bases at V and 8 bases at J, with 12 bases between the two ends. Germline assignment: CDR1 LGHDT and CDR2 YNNKEL (reference sequence). The CDR3 has 13 amino acids. The CDR3 bases are TGTGCCAGCAGCCTGGCGGTACGGGATGAGCAGTTCTTC. It encodes CASSLAVRDEQFF.

With respect to this clone: The identical CDR3 is also encoded by other nucleotide sequences in the sample. J is TRBJ2-6 and V is TRBV28; unclear D gene. This CDR3 has 15 residues. Trimming took 4 bases from V and 0 from J, leaving 7 bases between them. The germline CDR1 and CDR2 sequences are MDHEN and SYDVKM. The CDR3 DNA reads as TGTGCCAGCAGTTCTGTCGGCTCTGGGGCCAACGTCCTGACTTTC. Its protein is CASSSVGSGANVLTF.

CDR3 in DNA: TGTGCCAGCAGCCGCCGTTGGGAGGGGGTGGGGACAGATACGCAGTATTTT. This encodes CASSRRWEGVGTDTQYF. The J gene is TRBJ2-3, the V gene TRBV7-2; D is perhaps TRBD2 (7 bases). Germline-derived CDR1 and CDR2 are SGHTA and FQGNSA. Trimming took off 5 bases at V and 3 bases at J, with 21 bases between the two ends. The CDR3 is made up of 17 amino acids.

The chain employs TRBV7-2 and TRBJ2-1; the D gene is possibly TRBD2 (5 bases). The CDR3 has 13 amino acids. The V gene's germline CDR1 is SGHTA and CDR2 FQGNSA. V lost 1 base, J lost 14 bases, and 15 bases lay in between. The CDR3 nucleotides read TGTGCCAGCAGCTTAGGGGTAGAGCGGCGCGAGTTCTTC. This codes for CASSLGVERREFF.

The gene calls are TRBV10-3 and TRBJ2-5; D is perhaps TRBD2 (5 bases). The V and J ends lost 4 bases and 5 bases respectively, with 17 bases between them. The germline V gene has CDR1 ENHRY and CDR2 SYGVKD. This CDR3 has 15 residues. The CDR3 protein is CAISGSDGVSETQYF. CDR3 DNA sequence: TGTGCCATCAGTGGAAGTGACGGGGTCTCCGAGACCCAGTACTTC.

The V call is TRBV30, the J call TRBJ1-1, with a weak D call TRBD1 (6 bases). The V end lost 3 bases, the J end lost 5 bases, and 13 bases lay between the germline ends. The germline gives CDR1 GTSNPN, CDR2 SVGIG (reference sequence). This CDR3 has 13 amino acids. The chain's CDR3 is CAWRKGGWTEAFF. The DNA for the CDR3 is TGTGCCTGGAGGAAAGGGGGATGGACTGAAGCTTTCTTT.

The chain links TRBV3-1 (or the pseudogene TRBV3-2) to TRBJ2-4; TRBD2 matches at 9 bases. The trim removed 7 bases at V and 4 bases at J, leaving 11 bases unmatched. This CDR3 comprises 16 residues. The germline V gene encodes CDR1 LGHDT and CDR2 YNNKEL (reference sequence). The CDR3 DNA reads as TGTGCCAGCACCCTTCGGGCGGGGGGGCCAAAAAACATTCAGTACTTC. It codes for CASTLRAGGPKNIQYF.

This sequence joins TRBV5-4 and TRBJ1-2, with a tentative D call TRBD1 (5 bases). The V and J ends lost 1 base and 0 bases respectively, with 10 bases between them. The germline V gene encodes CDR1 SGHNT and CDR2 YYREEE (reference sequence). This CDR3 has 15 amino acids. CDR3 residues: CASSLTIGANYGYTF. The CDR3 nucleotides read TGTGCCAGCAGCTTGACAATAGGGGCTAACTATGGCTACACCTTC.

This chain connects TRBV3-1 (or the pseudogene TRBV3-2) to TRBJ2-2, with TRBD1 identical over 7 bases. J was trimmed by 2 bases and V by 4 bases; bases with no gene match: 10. The CDR3 totals 17 residues. From germline, CDR1 is LGHDT and CDR2 YNNKEL (reference sequence). CDR3 DNA sequence: TGTGCCAGCAGCCTCGGCCGACAGGGAGCTAACACCGGGGAGCTGTTTTTT. Translating gives CASSLGRQGANTGELFF.

This sequence joins TRBV4-2 and TRBJ1-1; a weak D match, TRBD1 (6 bases). Germline V gene sequence: CDR1 LGHNA, CDR2 YNFKEQ. The CDR3 length is 14 residues. The ends were cut back, 0 bases at V and 5 bases at J, with 10 bases in the middle. CDR3 protein: CASSQDPQGTEAFF. As DNA, the CDR3 is TGTGCCAGCAGCCAAGACCCCCAGGGGACTGAAGCTTTCTTT.

The chain has TRBV19 and TRBJ2-1; possibly TRBD1 for D (6 bases). This CDR3 has 13 amino acids. The germline CDR1 and CDR2 sequences are LNHDA and SQIVND (reference sequence). V was trimmed by 6 bases and J by 4 bases, leaving 10 bases between them. CDR3 in DNA: TGTGCCAGTAGATCCGACAGGTACAATGAGCAGTTCTTC. It translates to CASRSDRYNEQFF.

This chain uses TRBV2 with TRBJ1-5, with D possibly being TRBD1 (5 bases). V lost 8 bases, J lost 5 bases, and 7 bases lay in between. In germline, CDR1 is SNHLY, CDR2 FYNNEI. The CDR3 contains 11 residues. This CDR3 is CASRRDQPQHF. The CDR3 DNA reads TGTGCCAGCCGCAGGGATCAGCCCCAGCATTTT. The variable domain in full, completed from reference TRBV2 and TRBJ1-5, reads EPEVTQTPSHQVTQMGQEVILRCVPISNHLYFYWYRQILGQKVEFLVSFYNNEISEKSEIFDDQFSVERPDGSNFTLKIRSTKLEDSAMYFCASRRDQPQHFGDGTRLSIL.

This clone occurred a few times. The J gene is TRBJ1-1, the V gene TRBV28, with 10 bases matching TRBD1. Looked up from germline, CDR1 is MDHEN and CDR2 is SYDVKM. V trimming: 1 base; J trimming: 0 bases; junction bases outside the gene matches: 2. This CDR3 has 16 residues. The DNA for the CDR3 is TGTGCCAGCAGTTTATCGGACAGGGGGATGAACACTGAAGCTTTCTTT. Protein: CASSLSDRGMNTEAFF. Looking up the rest from reference TRBV28 and TRBJ1-1 gives the full variable domain: DVKVTQSSRYLVKRTGEKVFLECVQDMDHENMFWYRQDPGLGLRLIYFSYDVKMKEKGDIPEGYSVSREKKERFSLILESASTNQTSMYLCASSLSDRGMNTEAFFGQGTRLTVV.